This TCR beta chain originates from a study of blood T cell repertoires in COVID-19 (dated by TCRdb to the early 2020s). For the study in its entirety: Collaborator samples came from the United States, Italy and Spain and covered acute and convalescent phases of COVID-19. The material from the prospective study consisted of cDNA or gDNA derived from T cells, B-cell-depleted T cells, or PBMCs. Deeply sampled blood TCRbeta repertoires from subjects exposed to, actively infected with, or recovered from COVID-19 were included in the dataset. The repertoires were made available in a free public database intended to serve as a resource for research on the immune response to SARS-CoV-2. Samples came from the ongoing ImmuneRACE study (first 160 participants) plus 1,254 subjects from 6 global collaborators. A de-identified subject ID, COVID-19 status, age in years and sex were almost always included in the sample metadata. Where HLA class I and class II types were available, the types were taken from metadata supplied by the sample provider, not from assay-based typing. Overall study outcomes, separate from this receptor: The quantity of clinical and demographic metadata differed by source and by participant and was supplied without curation.

On this clone itself: Its antigen target is currently unknown. Base qualities were left out, and no much larger clone turns up one base away.

TCRbeta CDR3 regions were amplified from genomic DNA using the immunoSEQ Assay, a bias-controlled multiplex PCR. The study's own analysis went as follows. Within the assay, amplification of reference gene primers was used to estimate how many nucleated cells each sample contained. To quantify the absolute abundance of each unique TCRbeta CDR3 rearrangement, sequence reads were collapsed and filtered. Productive Simpson clonality was computed per sample as the square root of Simpson's diversity index over productive rearrangements. TCRdb mirrors the immuneACCESS table, restricted to in-frame sequences. Some clones are absent from its copies; in checked studies, under half trace to an unresolved V gene, and the reason for the others is unknown. V and J calls plus clone size are reproduced from that table; the DNA served to infer D and trimming. Across this sample there are approximately 120,000 clones, with roughly four fifths seen only once. About an eighth of the sample comes from the top ten.

V drops 0 bases and J drops 2 bases, leaving 5 bases in between. The CDR3 starts with the cysteine, ends with the phenylalanine, and has 15 residues. Kept here is only the CDR3 DNA, which spans 45 bases and is read in frame from base 1. The germline V gene sets CDR1 to SNHLY and CDR2 to FYNNEI. The collaborating institutions used their own protocols to collect whole blood in K2EDTA tubes. For TCRbeta analysis, collaborators shipped samples in one of three forms: frozen whole blood, isolated PBMCs, or DNA extracted from either of those sample types. The sample taken for sequencing was peripheral blood. Here the chain combines TRBV2 and TRBJ2-6, with an unclear D gene assignment. This TCR derives from a man in his 60s with acute or convalescent COVID-19. The sequenced DNA: TGTGCCAGCAGTGAAGCCTACCCTGGGGCCAACGTCCTGACTTTC. Its protein product is CASSEAYPGANVLTF.